This T cell receptor beta chain was identified during a study of blood T cells in healthy people across ages. A second PCR of 7 to 11 cycles used a sample-barcoded 5' primer and a J-beta primer mix. TCRdb redid the calling of the 5' RACE reads with MiXCR, one entry per CDR3 protein. The top ten clones hold roughly 3.9% of a sample with about 630,000 distinct CDR3 sequences, around 21% of them seen once. Germline CDR1 SGDLS, CDR2 YYNGEE. The J segment lost 4 bases and the V segment lost 3 bases, leaving 18 bases of the junction unmatched. The length of the CDR3 is 18 residues. Specimen: blood. The sequence was obtained from a man aged 65 to 79 in good health. The chain links TRBV9 to TRBJ2-7, with 8 bases lining up with TRBD1. The DNA of the CDR3 is TGTGCCAGCAGCGAGATATCCCCCCCTCAGGGGGCGCAGTACGAGCAGTACTTC. It specifies CASSEISPPQGAQYEQYF.